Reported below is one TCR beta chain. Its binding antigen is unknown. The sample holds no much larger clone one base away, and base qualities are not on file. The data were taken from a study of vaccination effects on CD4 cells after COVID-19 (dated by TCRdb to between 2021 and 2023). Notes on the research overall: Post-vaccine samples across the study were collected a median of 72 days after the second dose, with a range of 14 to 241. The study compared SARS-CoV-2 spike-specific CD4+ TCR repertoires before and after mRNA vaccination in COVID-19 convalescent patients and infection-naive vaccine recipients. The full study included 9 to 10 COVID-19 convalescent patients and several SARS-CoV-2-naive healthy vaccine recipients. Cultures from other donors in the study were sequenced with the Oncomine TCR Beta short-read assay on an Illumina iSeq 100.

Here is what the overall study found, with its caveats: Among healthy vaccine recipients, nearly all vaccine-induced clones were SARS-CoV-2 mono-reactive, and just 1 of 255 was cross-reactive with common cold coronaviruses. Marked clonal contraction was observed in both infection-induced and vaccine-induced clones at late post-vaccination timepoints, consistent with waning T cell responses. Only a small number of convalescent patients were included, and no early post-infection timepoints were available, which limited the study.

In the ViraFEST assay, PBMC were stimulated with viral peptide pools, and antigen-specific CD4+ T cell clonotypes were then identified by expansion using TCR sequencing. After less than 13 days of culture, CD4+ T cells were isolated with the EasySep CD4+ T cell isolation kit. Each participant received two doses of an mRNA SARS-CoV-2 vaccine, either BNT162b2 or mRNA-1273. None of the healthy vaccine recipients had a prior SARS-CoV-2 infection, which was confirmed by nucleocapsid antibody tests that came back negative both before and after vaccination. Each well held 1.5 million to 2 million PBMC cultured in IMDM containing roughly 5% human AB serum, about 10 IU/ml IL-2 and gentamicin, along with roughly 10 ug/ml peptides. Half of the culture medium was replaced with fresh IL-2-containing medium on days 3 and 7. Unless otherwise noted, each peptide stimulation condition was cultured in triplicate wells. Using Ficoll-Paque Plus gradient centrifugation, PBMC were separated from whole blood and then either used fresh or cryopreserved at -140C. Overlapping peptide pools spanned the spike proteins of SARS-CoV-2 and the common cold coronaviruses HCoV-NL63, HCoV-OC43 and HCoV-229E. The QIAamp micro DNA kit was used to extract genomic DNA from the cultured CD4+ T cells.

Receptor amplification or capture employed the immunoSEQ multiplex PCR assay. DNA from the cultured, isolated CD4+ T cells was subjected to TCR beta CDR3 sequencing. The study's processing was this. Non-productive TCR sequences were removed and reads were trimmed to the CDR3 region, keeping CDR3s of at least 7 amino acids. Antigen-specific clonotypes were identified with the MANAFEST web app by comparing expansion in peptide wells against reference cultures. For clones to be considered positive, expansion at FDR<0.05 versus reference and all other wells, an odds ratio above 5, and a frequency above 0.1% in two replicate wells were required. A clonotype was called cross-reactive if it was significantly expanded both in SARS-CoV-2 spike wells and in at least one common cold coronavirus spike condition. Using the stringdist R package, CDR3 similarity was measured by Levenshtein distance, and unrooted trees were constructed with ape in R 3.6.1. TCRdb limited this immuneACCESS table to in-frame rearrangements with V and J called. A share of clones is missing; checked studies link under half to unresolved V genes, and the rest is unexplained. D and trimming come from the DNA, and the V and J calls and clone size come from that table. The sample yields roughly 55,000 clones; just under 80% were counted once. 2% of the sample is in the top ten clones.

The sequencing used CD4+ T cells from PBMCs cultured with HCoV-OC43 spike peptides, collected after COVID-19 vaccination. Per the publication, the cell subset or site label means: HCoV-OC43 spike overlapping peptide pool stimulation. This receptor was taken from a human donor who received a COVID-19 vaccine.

The sequenced DNA is TGTGCCACCAGCAGACACAGGGCGGGGTACGAGCAGTACGTC. The translation is CATSRHRAGYEQYV. The chain was built from TRBV15 and TRBJ2-7; the D region may be TRBD1 or TRBD2, each matching 6 bases equally. V is pared back by 2 bases and J by 4 bases, with 12 bases lying between the germline termini. From a lookup of the germline V gene (reference sequence), CDR1 and CDR2 are LNHNV and YYDKDF. The CDR3 holds 14 amino acids from the cysteine to the valine. CDR3 DNA is the only sequence kept; it has 42 bases, read in frame from the first base.